Sequencing of this TCR beta chain was carried out in a study of cytomegalovirus exposure and HLA in healthy donors. Sequencing used immunoSEQ multiplex PCR; TCRdb keeps in-frame clones, though not all of them. Of 150,000 to 200,000 clones listed, roughly 84% are singletons. The V gene lost 2 bases and the J gene lost 4 bases, with 11 bases spanning the gap. The V gene's germline CDR1 is MNHEY and CDR2 SMNVEV (reference sequence). The CDR3 is 14 residues long. Among the 120 subjects of the validation cohort, separate from the approximately 700-subject first cohort, were the donors. Study-wide results and caveats: First-cohort TCR clusters tended to co-occur in the roughly 130 validation repertoires, a later analysis found.

Notes on this clone: As yet, its antigen is unknown.

Sequencing used PBMCs. The clonotype was recovered from a man aged 18-30 years in good health and CMV-seropositive. V gene TRBV27 combines with J gene TRBJ1-1, with D uncertain. This chain's CDR3 is CASSLESRGTEAFF. The CDR3 region has the DNA TGTGCCAGCAGTTTAGAGTCGAGAGGCACTGAAGCTTTCTTT.